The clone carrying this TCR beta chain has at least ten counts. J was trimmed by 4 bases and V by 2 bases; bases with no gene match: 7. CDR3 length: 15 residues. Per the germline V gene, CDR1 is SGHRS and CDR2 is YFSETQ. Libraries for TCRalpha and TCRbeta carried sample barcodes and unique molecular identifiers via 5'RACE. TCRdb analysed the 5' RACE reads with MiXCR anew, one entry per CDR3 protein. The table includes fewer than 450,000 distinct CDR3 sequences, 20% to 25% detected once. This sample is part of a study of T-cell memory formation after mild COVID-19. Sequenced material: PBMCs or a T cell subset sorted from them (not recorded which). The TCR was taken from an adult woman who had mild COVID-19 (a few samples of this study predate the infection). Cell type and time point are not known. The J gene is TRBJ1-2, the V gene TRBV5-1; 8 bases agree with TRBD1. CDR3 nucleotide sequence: TGCGCCAGCAGCTTCGACAGGGGAGAGATCTATGGCTACACCTTC. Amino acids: CASSFDRGEIYGYTF.